A selection of T cell receptor beta chains follows, all from one sample in a study of T cell changes during pregnancy in multiple sclerosis. Data came from immunoSEQ multiplex PCR; TCRdb stores just in-frame clones and leaves some out. The table lists around 71,000 clones, around nine tenths of them singletons. The sequenced sample was peripheral blood, obtained in the third trimester of pregnancy. These receptors came from a female donor with multiple sclerosis, enrolled in a pregnancy study. Both conserved end residues are part of each CDR3. D genes are given only for firm matches. Part of the rows lack a size; the others show once, few, many or a class for expanded clones.

j_call clone_size v_call d_call cdr3_aa cdr3_nt
TRBJ2-1 NA TRBV19 TRBD2 CASSTGTLHSGTPSNEQFF TGTGCCAGTAGTACCGGGACTCTTCACAGCGGGACGCCTTCCAATGAGCAGTTCTTC
TRBJ1-5 NA TRBV7-9 NA CASSPEDIPNQPQHF TGTGCCAGCAGCCCAGAAGACATACCGAATCAGCCCCAGCATTTT
TRBJ2-1 NA TRBV6-5 NA CASSYEGYNEQFF TGTGCCAGCAGTTACGAGGGTTACAATGAGCAGTTCTTC
TRBJ2-1 NA TRBV28 NA CASSPFRVSYNEQFF TGTGCCAGCAGTCCTTTTCGGGTCTCCTACAATGAGCAGTTCTTC
TRBJ2-1 NA TRBV19 NA CASSRQSSYNEQFF TGTGCCAGTTCCAGACAGAGCTCCTACAATGAGCAGTTCTTC
TRBJ1-2 NA TRBV19 TRBD1 CASSALTGGSYGYTF TGTGCCAGTAGTGCCCTGACAGGGGGTTCCTATGGCTACACCTTC
TRBJ2-7 NA TRBV5-1 NA CASSLGTFYEQYF TGCGCCAGCAGCTTGGGGACATTCTACGAGCAGTACTTC
TRBJ2-6 NA TRBV30 NA CAWSERASGANVLTF TGTGCCTGGAGTGAGAGGGCTTCTGGGGCCAACGTCCTGACTTTC
TRBJ1-1 once TRBV5-4 NA CAHRRGLMNTEAFF TGTGCCCATCGGCGGGGCCTTATGAACACTGAAGCTTTCTTT
TRBJ2-2 NA TRBV7-3 NA CASSLNGQGNTGELFF TGTGCCAGCAGCTTAAATGGGCAGGGGAACACCGGGGAGCTGTTTTTT
TRBJ1-1 NA TRBV10-3 NA CAISESGPSGASNTEAFF TGTGCCATCAGTGAGTCCGGGCCTTCAGGGGCCTCGAACACTGAAGCTTTCTTT
TRBJ2-5 NA TRBV9 TRBD1 CASSVALGTGEETQYF TGTGCCAGCAGCGTAGCTTTAGGGACAGGGGAAGAGACCCAGTACTTC
TRBJ2-7 NA TRBV30 TRBD2 CARSGTSGSEQYF TGTGCCCGGTCCGGGACTAGCGGGTCCGAGCAGTACTTC
TRBJ2-4 NA TRBV7-8 NA CASSQRQAKDIQYF TGTGCCAGCAGCCAACGACAAGCTAAGGACATTCAGTACTTC
TRBJ2-1 NA TRBV5-1 NA CASSLAVSNEQFF TGCGCCAGCAGCTTGGCAGTGTCCAATGAGCAGTTCTTC
TRBJ1-3 NA TRBV9 NA CASSVGGMSSGNTIYF TGTGCCAGCAGCGTAGGGGGCATGAGCTCTGGAAACACCATATATTTT
TRBJ2-1 NA TRBV6-1 TRBD2 CASSEELAGGNEQFF TGTGCCAGCAGTGAAGAACTAGCGGGAGGCAATGAGCAGTTCTTC
TRBJ2-3 NA TRBV27 NA CASSFAAGSLTDTQYF TGTGCCAGCAGTTTCGCCGCAGGGTCTCTAACAGATACGCAGTATTTT
TRBJ1-2 NA TRBV6-1 TRBD1 CASSGQGPYGYTF TGTGCCAGCAGTGGACAGGGTCCCTATGGCTACACCTTC
TRBJ2-6 NA TRBV7-9 NA CASSLVGTSSGANVLTF TGTGCCAGCAGCCTTGTGGGGACAAGCTCTGGGGCCAACGTCCTGACTTTC
TRBJ2-3 NA TRBV29-1 TRBD2 CSVVVLAADTQYF TGCAGCGTTGTGGTCCTAGCGGCAGATACGCAGTATTTT